These 25 T cell receptor beta chains came from one sample sequenced in a study of cytomegalovirus exposure and HLA in healthy donors. Use of 60 Vbeta and 13 Jbeta primers characterized the PCR. This table comes from immunoSEQ multiplex PCR, and its TCRdb copy is limited to in-frame clones, with some not included. The sample lists about 170,000 clones, about 79% seen once, with about 0.93% in the top ten. The sequenced material came from PBMCs. The receptors stem from a woman aged 45 to 65 in good health and CMV-seropositive.

This clone was detected only once. V gene TRBV7-9 combines with J gene TRBJ1-4; 9 bases fit TRBD1. Germline assignment: CDR1 SEHNR and CDR2 FQNEAQ (reference sequence). This CDR3 is built from 14 residues. V trimming: 5 bases; J trimming: 7 bases; junction bases outside the gene matches: 5. The CDR3 coding sequence is TGTGCCAGCAGCCTACAGGGGGCGATTGAAAAACTGTTTTTT. Amino acid sequence: CASSLQGAIEKLFF.

The V and J genes are TRBV7-2 and TRBJ2-2; 14 bases line up with TRBD2. CDR3 size: 15 residues. Trimming at V came to 6 bases and at J to 4 bases, leaving 1 base not matched to a gene. Germline V CDR1 and CDR2: SGHTA, FQGNSA. The CDR3 DNA reads as TGTGCCAGCAGGGGACTAGCGGGGGTCACCGGGGAGCTGTTTTTT. Amino acids: CASRGLAGVTGELFF.

This clone was found once. The rearrangement links TRBV28 to TRBJ2-5; a possible D gene is TRBD2 (7 bases). Trimming cost V 6 bases and J 5 bases, with 16 bases left between them. The CDR3 is made up of 14 amino acids. The germline V gene has CDR1 MDHEN and CDR2 SYDVKM. In nucleotides, the CDR3 is TGTGCCAGCAGGGGGGGGCGCCTCCAGGAGACCCAGTACTTC. Encoded protein: CASRGGRLQETQYF.

The rearrangement joins TRBV28 to TRBJ2-7, with 12 bases lining up with TRBD2. Germline CDR1 MDHEN, CDR2 SYDVKM. There are 13 residues in the CDR3. Unmatched junction bases numbered 3, after V lost 8 bases and J lost 4 bases. The CDR3 sequence: CASGGLAGYEQYF. CDR3 nucleotides: TGTGCCAGCGGCGGACTAGCGGGGTACGAGCAGTACTTC. The whole variable domain, filled in from reference TRBV28 and TRBJ2-7, reads DVKVTQSSRYLVKRTGEKVFLECVQDMDHENMFWYRQDPGLGLRLIYFSYDVKMKEKGDIPEGYSVSREKKERFSLILESASTNQTSMYLCASGGLAGYEQYFGPGTRLTVT.

J is TRBJ1-1 and V is TRBV6-5; D perhaps matches TRBD1 (6 bases). V was shortened by 6 bases and J by 7 bases, with 18 bases between the two germline ends. The germline gives CDR1 MNHEY, CDR2 SVGAGI. The CDR3 covers 14 residues. The CDR3 reads CASSFAGAVVEAFF. The CDR3 DNA is TGTGCCAGCAGCTTCGCGGGGGCCGTAGTTGAAGCTTTCTTT.

The V and J genes are TRBV9 and TRBJ1-1; D is possibly TRBD1 (5 bases). Germline V gene sequence: CDR1 SGDLS, CDR2 YYNGEE. This CDR3 is 15 amino acids long. V shed 3 bases and J shed 2 bases, with 14 bases lying between them. The CDR3 spells CASSAGVGVNTEAFF. The CDR3 region has the DNA TGTGCCAGCAGCGCGGGAGTGGGGGTCAACACTGAAGCTTTCTTT.

The chain employs TRBV5-6 and TRBJ2-3; 7 bases align to TRBD1. The germline V gene has CDR1 SGHDT and CDR2 YYEEEE. The CDR3 runs to 16 residues. The V gene end was trimmed by 3 bases and the J gene end by 4 bases; junction bases not matched to a gene: 11. CDR3 nucleotides: TGTGCCAGCAGCTCCAAGACAGGGTTTACGGCAGATACGCAGTATTTT. Protein: CASSSKTGFTADTQYF.

V usage is TRBV19 and J usage is TRBJ2-1; D may be TRBD2 (5 bases). The V gene lost 2 bases and the J gene lost 9 bases, with 11 bases spanning the gap. Germline CDR1 and CDR2: LNHDA and SQIVND (reference sequence). The CDR3 consists of 13 residues. In DNA form, the CDR3 reads TGTGCCAGTAGTATAACCGGGGTCGCTGAGCAGTTCTTC. As protein: CASSITGVAEQFF.

This clone has a single count. The chain couples TRBV7-2 to TRBJ1-2; TRBD1 aligns across 7 bases. CDR1 and CDR2 from the germline V gene are SGHTA and FQGNSA. The CDR3 is 12 amino acids. V lost 1 base and J lost 7; bases outside the gene matches: 0. CDR3 nucleotide sequence: TGTGCCAGCAGCTTAGACAGGGGTGGCTACACCTTC. Its protein product is CASSLDRGGYTF.

The chain recombines TRBV18 with TRBJ2-3, with 13 positions matching TRBD2. CDR3 length equals 16 residues. The germline gives CDR1 KGHSH, CDR2 LQKENI. The junction had 6 bases not matched to a gene; V was cut back by 0 bases and J by 9 bases. CDR3 nucleotide sequence: TGTGCCAGCTCACCACCGGGACTAGCGGGGACCCCCACGCAGTATTTT. Its protein product is CASSPPGLAGTPTQYF.

The CDR3 is CASSPDLYNEQFF. The CDR3 DNA reads as TGTGCCAGCAGCCCTGACTTGTACAATGAGCAGTTCTTC. This rearrangement joins TRBV5-5 to TRBJ2-1, with D uncertain. The CDR3 is 13 residues long. Trimming shortened V by 4 bases and J by 4 bases, and 9 bases separated the two germline ends. Germline values: CDR1 SGHKS, CDR2 YYEKEE (reference sequence).

The chain links TRBV27 to TRBJ1-1; 9 nucleotides line up with TRBD1. The length of the CDR3 is 17 residues. Germline V gene lookup returns CDR1 MNHEY and CDR2 SMNVEV (reference sequence). The V segment lost 6 bases and the J segment 7 bases; nucleotides outside the gene matches: 18. The CDR3 DNA follows: TGTGCCAGCAGCCAATTTACAGGGGGCGTATACTCTGGTGAAGCTTTCTTT. Its translation is CASSQFTGGVYSGEAFF.

The chain is built from TRBV23-1 and TRBJ2-1; D might be TRBD2 (7 bases). TRBV23-1 is flagged as an ORF with uncertain function. The CDR3 extends over 16 amino acids. The V and J ends lost 0 bases and 9 bases respectively, with 18 bases between them. CDR3 loop: CASSQSGAGEGFEQFF. The DNA for the CDR3 is TGCGCCAGCAGTCAATCAGGGGCAGGGGAGGGGTTTGAGCAGTTCTTC.

This clone occurred a few times. The V call is TRBV5-6, the J call TRBJ1-3; 10 positions match TRBD1. Germline-derived CDR1 and CDR2 are SGHDT and YYEEEE. V lost 5 bases to trimming and J lost 2 bases; unmatched junction nucleotides: 4. This CDR3 is 15 amino acids long. The CDR3 protein is CASSPGTGAGNTIYF. The CDR3 nucleotides read TGTGCCAGCAGTCCAGGGACAGGGGCTGGAAACACCATATATTTT.

J is TRBJ2-3 and V is TRBV7-2; 12 nucleotides line up with TRBD2. The CDR3 sequence is 15 residues long. Trimming at V came to 2 bases and at J to 6 bases, leaving 3 bases not matched to a gene. Looked up from germline, CDR1 is SGHTA and CDR2 is FQGNSA. The CDR3 loop is CASSLLAGGLDTQYF. CDR3 nucleotide sequence: TGTGCCAGCAGCTTACTAGCGGGGGGGCTTGATACGCAGTATTTT.

The V and J genes are TRBV9 and TRBJ2-1; TRBD2 aligns across 8 bases. V shed 0 bases, J shed 4 bases, and the junction held 6 bases outside the gene matches. This CDR3 has 16 amino acids. Germline V gene sequence: CDR1 SGDLS, CDR2 YYNGEE. The CDR3 region is CASSVEVGLGYNEQFF. The CDR3, as DNA: TGTGCCAGCAGCGTAGAGGTGGGACTAGGATACAATGAGCAGTTCTTC.

V gene TRBV15 combines with J gene TRBJ2-7; a weak D match, TRBD1 (6 bases). CDR1 is LNHNV and CDR2 is YYDKDF in the germline V gene (reference sequence). The ends were cut back, 2 bases at V and 0 bases at J, with 17 bases in the middle. There are 17 residues in the CDR3. The CDR3 is CATSRSPGQTSSYEQYF. CDR3 in DNA: TGTGCCACCAGCAGATCACCGGGACAAACTAGCTCCTACGAGCAGTACTTC.

This chain links TRBV30 with TRBJ1-1; D is undetermined. V gave up 4 bases and J gave up 5 bases, with 14 bases separating them. In germline, CDR1 is GTSNPN, CDR2 SVGIG (reference sequence). This CDR3 contains 13 residues. The CDR3 DNA reads TGTGCCTGGAACCGAATTCGGGAGACTGAAGCTTTCTTT. Translated, it gives CAWNRIRETEAFF. Full variable domain (missing parts from reference TRBV30 and TRBJ1-1): SQTIHQWPATLVQPVGSPLSLECTVEGTSNPNLYWYRQAAGRGLQLLFYSVGIGQISSEVPQNLSASRPQDRQFILSSKKLLLSDSGFYLCAWNRIRETEAFFGQGTRLTVV.

V is TRBV19 and J is TRBJ2-1, with 9 bases identical to TRBD1. V shed 5 bases and J 8 bases; nucleotides not matched to a gene: 4. Germline CDR1 LNHDA, CDR2 SQIVND (reference sequence). The CDR3 consists of 13 residues. CDR3 in amino acids: CASSRGQGHEQFF. CDR3 in DNA: TGTGCCAGTAGTCGAGGACAGGGGCATGAGCAGTTCTTC.

In this sample, this clone turned up once. This chain uses TRBV2 with TRBJ2-6, with D perhaps matching TRBD2 (5 bases). Trimming removed 6 bases at V and 0 bases at J, with 21 bases between. This CDR3 is 19 amino acids long. Germline V gene lookup returns CDR1 SNHLY and CDR2 FYNNEI. The CDR3 sequence: CASREARVGGPSGANVLTF. The CDR3 region has the DNA TGTGCCAGCAGGGAGGCCCGGGTCGGAGGTCCCTCTGGGGCCAACGTCCTGACTTTC.

V is TRBV2 and J is TRBJ2-3, with 13 bases matching TRBD2. This CDR3 is built from 16 residues. The V gene end was trimmed by 5 bases and the J gene end by 6 bases; junction bases not matched to a gene: 8. Germline-derived CDR1 and CDR2 are SNHLY and FYNNEI. CDR3 residues: CASSFGLAGAGDTQYF. In DNA, the CDR3 is TGTGCCAGCAGTTTTGGACTAGCGGGAGCAGGGGATACGCAGTATTTT. The variable domain in full, completed from reference TRBV2 and TRBJ2-3, reads EPEVTQTPSHQVTQMGQEVILRCVPISNHLYFYWYRQILGQKVEFLVSFYNNEISEKSEIFDDQFSVERPDGSNFTLKIRSTKLEDSAMYFCASSFGLAGAGDTQYFGPGTRLTVL.

The CDR3 sequence is CAISVDSNYGYTF. As DNA, the CDR3 is TGTGCCATCAGCGTAGACAGTAACTATGGCTACACCTTC. The chain joins TRBV10-3 to TRBJ1-2; a weak D match, TRBD1 (5 bases). The germline CDR1 and CDR2 sequences are ENHRY and SYGVKD. Deletions cut 6 bases from V and 1 base from J, with 9 bases between. This CDR3 comprises 13 residues.

The gene calls are TRBV5-1 and TRBJ2-2; TRBD1 matches at 11 bases. The length of the CDR3 is 15 residues. The junction had 0 bases not matched to a gene; V was cut back by 0 bases and J by 5 bases. Germline V gene sequence: CDR1 SGHRS, CDR2 YFSETQ. The CDR3 nucleotides read TGCGCCAGCAGCTTGGGGGACAGGGGGACCGGGGAGCTGTTTTTT. Translated: CASSLGDRGTGELFF.

The gene calls are TRBV18 and TRBJ2-7; tentative D call: TRBD2 (6 bases). CDR3 length equals 14 residues. Germline V CDR1 and CDR2: KGHSH, LQKENI. V was clipped by 3 bases and J by 0 bases, with 9 bases between them. The DNA of the CDR3 is TGTGCCAGCTCACCTGGGGGGAGCTCCTACGAGCAGTACTTC. As protein: CASSPGGSSYEQYF.

The chain employs TRBV28 and TRBJ2-7, with 11 bases identical to TRBD1. The CDR3 has 16 residues. Germline assignment: CDR1 MDHEN and CDR2 SYDVKM. V shed 1 base and J 7 bases; nucleotides not matched to a gene: 9. The CDR3: CASSLSMGQGGGEQYF. The CDR3 nucleotides are TGTGCCAGCAGTTTATCCATGGGACAGGGGGGTGGAGAGCAGTACTTC.